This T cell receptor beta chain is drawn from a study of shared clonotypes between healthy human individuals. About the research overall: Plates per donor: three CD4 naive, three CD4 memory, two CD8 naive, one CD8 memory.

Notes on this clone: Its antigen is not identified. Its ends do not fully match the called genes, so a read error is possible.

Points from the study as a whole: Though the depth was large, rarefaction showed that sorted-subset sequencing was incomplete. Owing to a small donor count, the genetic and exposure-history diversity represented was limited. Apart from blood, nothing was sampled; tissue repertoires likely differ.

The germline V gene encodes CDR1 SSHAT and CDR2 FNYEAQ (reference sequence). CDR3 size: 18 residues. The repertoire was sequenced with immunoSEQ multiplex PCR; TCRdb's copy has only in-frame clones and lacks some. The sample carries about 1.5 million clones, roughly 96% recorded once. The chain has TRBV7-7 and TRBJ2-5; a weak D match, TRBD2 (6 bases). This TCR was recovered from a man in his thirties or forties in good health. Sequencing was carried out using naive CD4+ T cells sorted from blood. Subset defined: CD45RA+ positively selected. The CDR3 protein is CASSLVTGVSSTPETQYF. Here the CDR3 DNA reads TGTGCTAGCAGCTTAGTAACGGGGGTTAGTAGTACGCCGGAGACCCAGTACTTC.